The rows below give T cell receptor beta chains drawn from one sample of a study of T-cell reconstitution after alpha-beta-depleted transplantation in children. TCRdb processed the PCR reads anew with MiXCR; each CDR3 protein has one entry. This sample has 450,000 to 500,000 distinct CDR3 sequences, with about an eighth found just once. The sample was PBMCs from the stem cell graft donor, taken from the stem cell graft. These receptors were taken from a human donor who donated a stem cell graft to a child with combined immunodeficiency. Both conserved end residues are part of each CDR3. The order of the fields is CDR3 protein, CDR3 DNA, J gene, clone size, D gene, CDR3 length, V gene. A D gene is named only where the DNA matches it firmly. Clone size is given for some rows only: seen once, a few or many times, or a class if the clone is expanded.

CDR3 protein: CASSPSTYEQFF
CDR3 DNA: TGTGCCAGCAGTCCCAGCACGTATGAGCAGTTCTTC
J gene: TRBJ2-1
clone size: many
D gene: .
CDR3 length: 12
V gene: TRBV27

CDR3 protein: CASSLGREVPQHF
CDR3 DNA: TGTGCCAGCAGTTTAGGGCGCGAAGTGCCCCAGCATTTT
J gene: TRBJ1-5
clone size: few
D gene: .
CDR3 length: 13
V gene: TRBV12-3/TRBV12-4

CDR3 protein: CSASSRAVPEAFF
CDR3 DNA: TGCAGTGCTAGTAGTCGAGCAGTACCTGAAGCTTTCTTT
J gene: TRBJ1-1
clone size: .
D gene: .
CDR3 length: 13
V gene: TRBV20-1

CDR3 protein: CASSLDAPQETQYF
CDR3 DNA: TGCGCCAGCAGCCTTGACGCTCCTCAAGAGACCCAGTACTTC
J gene: TRBJ2-5
clone size: few
D gene: .
CDR3 length: 14
V gene: TRBV5-1

CDR3 protein: CASSFDRATDTQYF
CDR3 DNA: TGTGCCAGCAGCTTTGACAGGGCCACAGATACGCAGTATTTT
J gene: TRBJ2-3
clone size: few
D gene: TRBD1
CDR3 length: 14
V gene: TRBV5-6

CDR3 protein: CATSRDRGRWNTEAFF
CDR3 DNA: TGTGCCACCAGCAGAGACAGGGGGCGATGGAACACTGAAGCTTTCTTT
J gene: TRBJ1-1
clone size: .
D gene: TRBD1
CDR3 length: 16
V gene: TRBV15

CDR3 protein: CASSPFTQRLNTGELFF
CDR3 DNA: TGTGCCAGCAGCCCTTTTACCCAACGGCTAAACACCGGGGAGCTGTTTTTT
J gene: TRBJ2-2
clone size: .
D gene: .
CDR3 length: 17
V gene: TRBV12-3/TRBV12-4

CDR3 protein: CASSLTGQDEQFF
CDR3 DNA: TGTGCCAGCAGCTTAACGGGACAAGATGAGCAGTTCTTC
J gene: TRBJ2-1
clone size: .
D gene: .
CDR3 length: 13
V gene: TRBV7-9

CDR3 protein: CASSLETVMNTEAFF
CDR3 DNA: TGTGCCAGCAGCTTAGAAACAGTAATGAACACTGAAGCTTTCTTT
J gene: TRBJ1-1
clone size: few
D gene: .
CDR3 length: 15
V gene: TRBV7-8

CDR3 protein: CASCDSGGATDTQYF
CDR3 DNA: TGTGCCAGCTGTGACAGCGGGGGGGCAACAGATACGCAGTATTTT
J gene: TRBJ2-3
clone size: .
D gene: TRBD2
CDR3 length: 15
V gene: TRBV3-1

CDR3 protein: CASSRTPYEQYF
CDR3 DNA: TGTGCCAGCAGCCGGACACCCTACGAGCAGTACTTC
J gene: TRBJ2-7
clone size: many
D gene: .
CDR3 length: 12
V gene: TRBV6-5

CDR3 protein: CASSHGTGGLEQYF
CDR3 DNA: TGTGCCAGCAGTCACGGGACAGGGGGCCTGGAGCAGTACTTC
J gene: TRBJ2-7
clone size: .
D gene: TRBD1
CDR3 length: 14
V gene: TRBV12-3/TRBV12-4

CDR3 protein: CATTSGLINEQFF
CDR3 DNA: TGTGCCACCACATCGGGGCTGATCAATGAGCAGTTCTTC
J gene: TRBJ2-1
clone size: .
D gene: .
CDR3 length: 13
V gene: TRBV12-3/TRBV12-4

CDR3 protein: CASSLSRGVQPQHF
CDR3 DNA: TGTGCCAGCAGTTTATCCCGGGGGGTACAGCCCCAGCATTTT
J gene: TRBJ1-5
clone size: few
D gene: .
CDR3 length: 14
V gene: TRBV28

CDR3 protein: CASSQGTRQGLEAFF
CDR3 DNA: TGTGCCAGCAGCCAAGGTACTCGACAGGGTTTAGAAGCTTTCTTT
J gene: TRBJ1-1
clone size: .
D gene: TRBD1
CDR3 length: 15
V gene: TRBV14

CDR3 protein: CASRSDPNEQFF
CDR3 DNA: TGTGCCAGCAGGTCCGACCCCAATGAGCAGTTCTTC
J gene: TRBJ2-1
clone size: .
D gene: .
CDR3 length: 12
V gene: TRBV9

CDR3 protein: CASSLESVRYEQYF
CDR3 DNA: TGCGCCAGCAGCTTGGAGTCGGTTCGGTACGAGCAGTACTTC
J gene: TRBJ2-7
clone size: few
D gene: .
CDR3 length: 14
V gene: TRBV5-1

CDR3 protein: CSVDLAGGPGVYNEQFF
CDR3 DNA: TGCAGCGTTGACCTAGCGGGAGGGCCAGGAGTCTACAATGAGCAGTTCTTC
J gene: TRBJ2-1
clone size: .
D gene: TRBD2
CDR3 length: 17
V gene: TRBV29-1

CDR3 protein: CASSLKRGSQETQYF
CDR3 DNA: TGTGCCAGCAGTTTGAAGCGGGGGAGTCAAGAGACCCAGTACTTC
J gene: TRBJ2-5
clone size: few
D gene: TRBD2
CDR3 length: 15
V gene: TRBV28

CDR3 protein: CASSLVWTGGVYEQYF
CDR3 DNA: TGCGCCAGCAGCCTAGTGTGGACAGGGGGCGTTTACGAGCAGTACTTC
J gene: TRBJ2-7
clone size: few
D gene: TRBD1
CDR3 length: 16
V gene: TRBV4-3

CDR3 protein: CASSPRTGGGSYNEQFF
CDR3 DNA: TGTGCCAGCAGTCCAAGGACAGGGGGTGGCTCCTACAATGAGCAGTTCTTC
J gene: TRBJ2-1
clone size: many
D gene: TRBD1
CDR3 length: 17
V gene: TRBV27

CDR3 protein: CASSPRQGMNTEAFF
CDR3 DNA: TGTGCCAGCAGCCCCAGACAGGGGATGAACACTGAAGCTTTCTTT
J gene: TRBJ1-1
clone size: many
D gene: TRBD1
CDR3 length: 15
V gene: TRBV11-3

CDR3 protein: CASSPRGARTYEQYF
CDR3 DNA: TGTGCCAGCAGCCCCCGGGGGGCAAGGACCTACGAGCAGTACTTC
J gene: TRBJ2-7
clone size: few
D gene: .
CDR3 length: 15
V gene: TRBV7-9